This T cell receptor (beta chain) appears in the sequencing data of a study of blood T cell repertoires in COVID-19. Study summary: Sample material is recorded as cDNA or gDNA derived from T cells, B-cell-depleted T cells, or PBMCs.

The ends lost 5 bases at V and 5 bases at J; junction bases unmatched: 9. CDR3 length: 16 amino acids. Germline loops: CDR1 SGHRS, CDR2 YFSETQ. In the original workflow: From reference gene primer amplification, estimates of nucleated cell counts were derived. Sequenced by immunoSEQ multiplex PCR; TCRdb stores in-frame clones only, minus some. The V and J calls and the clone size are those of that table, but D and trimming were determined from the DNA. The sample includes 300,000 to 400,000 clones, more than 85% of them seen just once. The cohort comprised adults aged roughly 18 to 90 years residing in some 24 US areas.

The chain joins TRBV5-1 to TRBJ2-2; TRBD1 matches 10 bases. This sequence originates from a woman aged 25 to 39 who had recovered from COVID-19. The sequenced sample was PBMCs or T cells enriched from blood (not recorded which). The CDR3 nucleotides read TGCGCCAGCAGAAGAACCGGGACAGGGGTGACCGGGGAGCTGTTTTTT. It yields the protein CASRRTGTGVTGELFF.